A single sample is the source of the 7 T cell receptor beta chains below, sequenced in a study of OX40 agonist ivuxolimab in advanced cancers. Method: immunoSEQ multiplex PCR; TCRdb's copy keeps in-frame clones and lacks some. This repertoire shows about 69,000 clones, about 90% found once; its top ten account for approximately 2.6%. The sequenced sample was CD4+ or CD8+ T cells sorted from blood, obtained in a trial of the OX40 agonist ivuxolimab. The source of these receptors is an adult with an advanced solid tumor such as melanoma, head and neck, liver or kidney cancer.

The rearrangement uses TRBV9 and TRBJ2-7; 10 positions agree with TRBD1. There are 16 residues in the CDR3. V shed 4 bases, J shed 5 bases, and the junction held 12 bases outside the gene matches. Germline values: CDR1 SGDLS, CDR2 YYNGEE. The CDR3 bases are TGTGCCAGCAGCACCGAGGGGGGACAGGGGTACGACGAGCAGTACTTC. Encoded protein: CASSTEGGQGYDEQYF.

As DNA, the CDR3 is TGTGCCAGTAGGGGGACAGGGTTTATCACCGGGGAGCTGTTTTTT. It translates to CASRGTGFITGELFF. The chain is built from TRBV19 and TRBJ2-2; TRBD1 aligns across 9 bases. The CDR3 sequence is 15 residues long. The germline V gene has CDR1 LNHDA and CDR2 SQIVND (reference sequence). The junction had 6 bases not matched to a gene; V was cut back by 6 bases and J by 4 bases.

The chain joins TRBV29-1 to TRBJ2-7; D not resolved. The CDR3 sequence is 14 residues long. The germline V and J ends were trimmed by 6 bases and 0 bases, with 15 bases remaining between them. The germline CDR1 and CDR2 sequences are SQVTM and ANQGSEA. CDR3: CSVLLAQSSYEQYF. The CDR3 nucleotides read TGCAGCGTCTTACTCGCCCAGAGCTCCTACGAGCAGTACTTC.

V and J are TRBV29-1 and TRBJ1-1, with a possible D match to TRBD1 (5 bases). The germline CDR1 and CDR2 sequences are SQVTM and ANQGSEA. CDR3 length equals 14 residues. V lost 7 bases and J 0 bases, leaving 15 bases between the germline ends. The CDR3 is CSGGVGLVNTEAFF. The CDR3, as DNA: TGCAGCGGGGGGGTCGGATTGGTGAACACTGAAGCTTTCTTT.

The V and J genes are TRBV2 and TRBJ1-1; a weak D match, TRBD1 (6 bases). Germline V gives CDR1 SNHLY, CDR2 FYNNEI. Trimming took 8 bases from V and 3 from J, leaving 16 bases between them. This CDR3 spans 14 amino acids. CDR3 nucleotide sequence: TGTGCCAGCGGGAAGGGGGTTTTGGACACTGAAGCTTTCTTT. This gives the protein CASGKGVLDTEAFF. Variable domain in full (rest from reference TRBV2 and TRBJ1-1): EPEVTQTPSHQVTQMGQEVILRCVPISNHLYFYWYRQILGQKVEFLVSFYNNEISEKSEIFDDQFSVERPDGSNFTLKIRSTKLEDSAMYFCASGKGVLDTEAFFGQGTRLTVV.

The CDR3 nucleotides are TGTGCCAGCAGTGGGACAGGGGGCTCCGGGGAGCTGTTTTTT. Its translation is CASSGTGGSGELFF. The chain recombines TRBV6-6 with TRBJ2-2; 12 nucleotides line up with TRBD1. This CDR3 region has 14 residues. After removal of 5 bases from V and 6 bases from J, the junction contained 1 base not matched to a gene. The germline CDR1 and CDR2 sequences are MNHNY and SVGAGI (reference sequence).

This clone was counted only a few times. V usage is TRBV7-9 and J usage is TRBJ1-5, with TRBD1 matching 7 bases. Losses at the gene ends were 4 bases for V and 1 base for J; bases not matched to a gene: 4. CDR3 length: 15 amino acids. Germline loops: CDR1 SEHNR, CDR2 FQNEAQ (reference sequence). CDR3 bases: TGTGCCAGCAGCTCAGACAGGGAGAGCAATCAGCCCCAGCATTTT. It translates to CASSSDRESNQPQHF.